A single sample gave rise to the 29 T cell receptor beta chains below, sequenced in a study of radiotherapy plus CTLA-4 blockade in lung cancer. Using immunoSEQ multiplex PCR, the repertoire was profiled, and TCRdb retains in-frame clones only, with some absent. This table holds 120,000 or so clones, about 87% found once. This sample comprised peripheral blood, obtained from a patient treated with radiotherapy plus ipilimumab. The receptors here all came from a human donor with non-small cell lung cancer that progressed on radiotherapy plus ipilimumab.

The V and J genes are TRBV5-6 and TRBJ1-2; a weak D match, TRBD1 (5 bases). Germline CDR1 reads SGHDT; CDR2 reads YYEEEE. V shed 0 bases and J shed 8 bases, with 14 bases lying between them. The CDR3 spans 14 residues. CDR3 nucleotides: TGTGCCAGCAGCTTGGGAAGGGACCCACGGGGCTACACCTTC. Translated, it gives CASSLGRDPRGYTF.

This clone was seen only a few times. At one boundary the junction diverges from the germline segment, which might be a read error. The chain links TRBV4-1 to TRBJ2-7, with 9 bases matching TRBD2. Looked up from germline, CDR1 is MGHRA and CDR2 is YSYEKL. This CDR3 has 16 amino acids. CDR3 DNA sequence: TGTGCCAGCAGCCAAGCTTCGGGCGGGAGGGCCCACGAGCAGTACTTC. Its translation is CASSQASGGRAHEQYF.

The chain uses TRBV6-5 and TRBJ2-1; tentatively, D is TRBD1 or TRBD2 (6 bases each). The CDR3 covers 13 residues. V lost 10 bases, J lost 6 bases, and 16 bases lay in between. Germline lookup yields CDR1 MNHEY and CDR2 SVGAGI. The CDR3 reads CATRPGARNEQFF. The CDR3, as DNA: TGTGCCACCCGGCCGGGGGCGCGCAATGAGCAGTTCTTC.

The gene calls are TRBV30 and TRBJ2-2, with D unresolved. With 1 base removed from V and 5 bases from J, the gap between germline ends came to 11 bases. The CDR3 length is 14 residues. Per the germline V gene, CDR1 is GTSNPN and CDR2 is SVGIG (reference sequence). CDR3 in amino acids: CAWSASLGTGELFF. DNA for the CDR3: TGTGCCTGGAGTGCTTCTCTAGGGACCGGGGAGCTGTTTTTT. Variable domain in full (rest from reference TRBV30 and TRBJ2-2): SQTIHQWPATLVQPVGSPLSLECTVEGTSNPNLYWYRQAAGRGLQLLFYSVGIGQISSEVPQNLSASRPQDRQFILSSKKLLLSDSGFYLCAWSASLGTGELFFGEGSRLTVL.

V gene TRBV9 combines with J gene TRBJ1-1; 8 nucleotides align to TRBD1. J lost 1 base, V lost 4 bases, and 6 bases had no gene match. This CDR3 contains 15 residues. Germline V CDR1 and CDR2: SGDLS, YYNGEE. The CDR3 spells CASSPRDRSNTEAFF. Here the CDR3 DNA reads TGTGCCAGCAGCCCTCGGGACAGGTCGAACACTGAAGCTTTCTTT.

V is TRBV5-6 and J is TRBJ2-5, with D uncertain. Germline assignment: CDR1 SGHDT and CDR2 YYEEEE. There are 11 residues in the CDR3. V was cut by 2 bases and J by 5 bases, with 4 bases left in between. The CDR3 DNA follows: TGTGCCAGCAGCTTTTCGGAGACCCAGTACTTC. The encoded protein is CASSFSETQYF. Based on the CDR3 plus reference TRBV5-6 and TRBJ2-5, the full variable domain is DAGVTQSPTHLIKTRGQQVTLRCSPKSGHDTVSWYQQALGQGPQFIFQYYEEEERQRGNFPDRFSGHQFPNYSSELNVNALLLGDSALYLCASSFSETQYFGPGTRLLVL.

DNA of the CDR3: TGCGCCAGCAGCAGGGACACCTCGGGCGGCTACACCTTC. Translating it yields CASSRDTSGGYTF. The J gene is TRBJ1-2, the V gene TRBV5-1; TRBD1 might be the D (6 bases). The CDR3 has 13 residues. The V gene lost 4 bases and the J gene lost 8 bases, with 15 bases spanning the gap. Germline V gene lookup returns CDR1 SGHRS and CDR2 YFSETQ.

This chain links TRBV18 with TRBJ1-5; TRBD1 matches 7 bases. The ends lost 6 bases at V and 3 bases at J; junction bases unmatched: 5. The CDR3 is 14 amino acids. Germline loops: CDR1 KGHSH, CDR2 LQKENI. The CDR3 DNA sequence: TGTGCCAGCTCGCTCGACAGGGACAATCAGCCCCAGCATTTT. Translation: CASSLDRDNQPQHF.

This chain joins TRBV2 and TRBJ1-1, with TRBD1 as a possible D gene (5 bases). This CDR3 contains 14 residues. Germline loops: CDR1 SNHLY, CDR2 FYNNEI. The V end was cut by 4 bases, the J end by 4 bases, with 13 bases between. Written as DNA, the CDR3 is TGTGCCAGCAGTGTTGGGCAGGGACTCACTGAAGCTTTCTTT. Encoded protein: CASSVGQGLTEAFF.

The gene calls are TRBV4-1 and TRBJ2-1; 11 bases line up with TRBD2. The CDR3 spans 19 residues. Unmatched junction bases numbered 13, after V lost 6 bases and J lost 0 bases. Germline assignment: CDR1 MGHRA and CDR2 YSYEKL. This chain's CDR3 is CASSPGGTSGVTSYNEQFF. The CDR3 nucleotides read TGCGCCAGCAGTCCCGGCGGGACTAGCGGTGTCACCTCCTACAATGAGCAGTTCTTC.

The chain recombines TRBV7-2 with TRBJ2-1; 10 bases align to TRBD1. Germline CDR1 reads SGHTA; CDR2 reads FQGNSA. The CDR3 consists of 15 residues. V lost 7 bases and J lost 7; bases outside the gene matches: 10. CDR3 DNA: TGTGCCAGCAAACCGGGACAGGGGATTTTTAATGAGCAGTTCTTC. Protein product: CASKPGQGIFNEQFF.

The chain carries TRBV4-1 and TRBJ2-1; TRBD2 aligns across 8 bases. Germline values: CDR1 MGHRA, CDR2 YSYEKL. This CDR3 spans 18 amino acids. Trimming removed 0 bases from V and 6 bases from J; junction bases left unmatched: 13. The CDR3 loop reads CASSQDFGILAGSNEQFF. The CDR3 DNA follows: TGCGCCAGCAGCCAAGACTTTGGTATATTAGCGGGAAGCAATGAGCAGTTCTTC.

The rearrangement joins TRBV5-1 to TRBJ2-1, with TRBD2 identical over 8 bases. The length of the CDR3 is 15 residues. Per the germline V gene, CDR1 is SGHRS and CDR2 is YFSETQ. V gave up 3 bases and J gave up 6 bases; unmatched junction bases: 8. CDR3: CASSSLAEEANEQFF. The CDR3 coding sequence is TGCGCCAGCAGCTCACTAGCGGAAGAGGCCAATGAGCAGTTCTTC.

This sequence joins TRBV5-6 and TRBJ1-1; D is ambiguous. Trimming shortened V by 0 bases and J by 1 base, and 13 bases separated the two germline ends. CDR1 SGHDT and CDR2 YYEEEE come from the germline V gene. The CDR3 is made up of 16 amino acids. Here the CDR3 reads CASSLAGVPKNTEAFF. The CDR3 region has the DNA TGTGCCAGCAGCTTGGCCGGGGTACCCAAGAACACTGAAGCTTTCTTT. Combining the CDR3 with reference TRBV5-6 and TRBJ1-1 gives the whole variable domain DAGVTQSPTHLIKTRGQQVTLRCSPKSGHDTVSWYQQALGQGPQFIFQYYEEEERQRGNFPDRFSGHQFPNYSSELNVNALLLGDSALYLCASSLAGVPKNTEAFFGQGTRLTVV.

The rearrangement joins TRBV6-5 to TRBJ1-4; D unclear. V lost 2 bases to trimming and J lost 8 bases, with 12 bases between them. The V gene's germline CDR1 is MNHEY and CDR2 SVGAGI. The CDR3 length is 14 residues. This chain's CDR3 is CASSYRSTGEKLFF. The CDR3 DNA sequence: TGTGCCAGCAGTTACAGGAGCACGGGAGAAAAACTGTTTTTT.

This clone was observed once. The chain links TRBV4-2 to TRBJ2-7; TRBD2 matches 7 bases. The length of the CDR3 is 13 residues. The V segment lost 4 bases and the J segment 6 bases; nucleotides outside the gene matches: 6. The germline gives CDR1 LGHNA, CDR2 YNFKEQ. The CDR3 region has the DNA TGTGCCAGCAGCCGGAGGGAGGGGAGCGAGCAGTACTTC. Protein product: CASSRREGSEQYF.

In regard to this clone: Other DNA sequences from this sample encode an identical CDR3 as well. The chain couples TRBV5-1 to TRBJ2-3; D gene unclear. The CDR3 is made up of 14 amino acids. From germline, CDR1 is SGHRS and CDR2 YFSETQ. Trimming pared 1 base from V and 0 bases from J, leaving 6 bases between. The CDR3 DNA sequence: TGCGCCAGCAGCTTGAAGGGCAGCACAGATACGCAGTATTTT. Translation gives CASSLKGSTDTQYF.

This chain connects TRBV11-3 to TRBJ2-7, with 7 bases lining up with TRBD1. The CDR3 runs 15 residues. Germline lookup yields CDR1 SGHNT and CDR2 YENEEA. Trimming cost V 5 bases and J 3 bases; bases outside gene matches: 10. CDR3 nucleotide sequence: TGTGCCAGCAGCAGACGGACAGGCACCCACTACGAGCAGTACTTC. Protein sequence: CASSRRTGTHYEQYF.

V usage is TRBV2 and J usage is TRBJ1-1; the match to TRBD1 covers 9 bases. After removal of 3 bases from V and 7 bases from J, the junction contained 9 bases not matched to a gene. CDR3 length equals 15 residues. Germline CDR1 SNHLY, CDR2 FYNNEI. CDR3 in amino acids: CASSDPGQGRVEAFF. The CDR3 DNA reads as TGTGCCAGCAGTGACCCGGGACAGGGAAGGGTTGAAGCTTTCTTT.

V gene TRBV5-1 combines with J gene TRBJ2-7; the match to TRBD1 covers 7 bases. V shed 4 bases, J shed 2 bases, and the junction held 6 bases outside the gene matches. From germline, CDR1 is SGHRS and CDR2 YFSETQ. This CDR3 spans 14 amino acids. The CDR3 DNA reads as TGCGCCAGCAGCACCGGGGACAGAGCCTACGAGCAGTACTTC. Its translation is CASSTGDRAYEQYF.

The rearrangement uses TRBV10-2 and TRBJ2-2; 9 bases fit TRBD2. CDR1 WSHSY and CDR2 SAAADI come from the germline V gene. The CDR3 has 17 amino acids. Losses at the gene ends were 4 bases for V and 0 bases for J; bases not matched to a gene: 6. CDR3 sequence reads: CASSVGLANPNTGELFF. CDR3 coding DNA: TGCGCCAGCAGTGTAGGACTAGCGAACCCGAACACCGGGGAGCTGTTTTTT.

The chain has TRBV7-8 and TRBJ2-1; D is unclear. CDR1 is SGHVS and CDR2 is FQNEAQ in the germline V gene. This CDR3 spans 15 amino acids. Between the trimmed V and J ends, which lost 4 bases and 1 base, there was a span of 11 bases. CDR3 bases: TGTGCCAGCAGCTCCCTTTCGGGTTCCTACAATGAGCAGTTCTTC. It is translated as CASSSLSGSYNEQFF.

Written as DNA, the CDR3 is TGTGCCAGCTCATATTCAGGGGAAAACACCATATATTTT. This encodes CASSYSGENTIYF. The V gene is TRBV18, the J gene TRBJ1-3; possibly TRBD1 for D (6 bases). CDR1 is KGHSH and CDR2 is LQKENI in the germline V gene. The V end was cut by 5 bases, the J end by 6 bases, with 11 bases between. The CDR3 runs to 13 residues.

This rearrangement joins TRBV29-1 to TRBJ2-5; no reliable D call. CDR1 and CDR2 (germline): SQVTM, ANQGSEA. This CDR3 is 11 amino acids long. V lost 3 bases, J lost 3 bases, and 5 bases lay in between. This CDR3 reads CSVDWEETQYF. DNA of the CDR3: TGCAGCGTTGATTGGGAAGAGACCCAGTACTTC.

The genes are TRBV6-5 and TRBJ2-7; D assignment may be TRBD1 or TRBD2 (6 bases each). CDR3 length: 16 amino acids. In germline, CDR1 is MNHEY, CDR2 SVGAGI. The V gene lost 3 bases and the J gene lost 4 bases, with 19 bases spanning the gap. The CDR3 reads CASSYGYGGPGYEQYF. In DNA form, the CDR3 reads TGTGCCAGCAGTTATGGCTATGGGGGGCCTGGGTACGAGCAGTACTTC.

In this sample, this clone turned up once. The CDR3 bases are TGTGCCTGGAGTGTATTAGGAGGAGGCAATCAGCCCCAGCATTTT. It translates to CAWSVLGGGNQPQHF. This chain connects TRBV30 to TRBJ1-5; no firm D call. Germline V gene sequence: CDR1 GTSNPN, CDR2 SVGIG (reference sequence). Trimming took 0 bases from V and 2 from J, leaving 11 bases between them. This CDR3 is built from 15 residues.

The chain couples TRBV10-3 to TRBJ1-3; D not certain. There are 18 residues in the CDR3. Deletions cut 3 bases from V and 0 bases from J, with 18 bases between. Germline values: CDR1 ENHRY, CDR2 SYGVKD. The CDR3 loop is CAISDVSLVPNSGNTIYF. The DNA of the CDR3 is TGTGCCATCAGTGATGTGAGTTTGGTGCCCAACTCTGGAAACACCATATATTTT.

The rearrangement uses TRBV29-1 and TRBJ2-1; no firm D call. Per the germline V gene, CDR1 is SQVTM and CDR2 is ANQGSEA. Deletions cut 4 bases from V and 1 base from J, with 5 bases between. This CDR3 has 12 residues. The CDR3: CSVGYSYNEQFF. The CDR3, as DNA: TGCAGCGTTGGGTATTCCTACAATGAGCAGTTCTTC.

J is TRBJ2-5 and V is TRBV2, with D tentatively TRBD1 or TRBD2 (5 bases each). CDR1 is SNHLY and CDR2 is FYNNEI in the germline V gene. Trimming left V 10 bases short and J 2 bases short, with 14 bases between. The CDR3 has 13 amino acids. This CDR3 is CAKSGTVQETQYF. DNA of the CDR3: TGTGCCAAGTCCGGGACGGTACAAGAGACCCAGTACTTC.